A single sample is the source of the 14 T cell receptor beta chains below, sequenced in a study of early T cells in non-severe SARS-CoV-2 infection. TCRdb re-called the 5' RACE reads with MiXCR, one entry per CDR3 protein. This sample carries just over 95,000 distinct CDR3 sequences, approximately 11% of them seen once, and the ten largest clones take less than 5.5%. This sample comprised whole blood, obtained at baseline. The source of these receptors is an adult who was a healthcare worker with PCR-confirmed SARS-CoV-2 infection or an uninfected control (not recorded which).

There are a few counts of this clonotype. The J gene is TRBJ2-1, the V gene TRBV20-1; D might be TRBD2 (6 bases). Germline V gene lookup returns CDR1 DFQATT and CDR2 SNEGSKA (reference sequence). The CDR3 is 15 residues long. Trimming left V 0 bases short and J 8 bases short, with 17 bases between. Here the CDR3 reads CSARDGASAVDEQFF. The DNA for the CDR3 is TGCAGTGCTAGAGATGGGGCTAGCGCGGTAGATGAGCAGTTCTTC.

This clonotype was recorded many times. The rearrangement links TRBV7-9 to TRBJ2-5, with TRBD2 matching 11 bases. Germline V gives CDR1 SEHNR, CDR2 FQNEAQ (reference sequence). This CDR3 has 16 residues. With V trimmed by 3 bases and J by 2 bases, 5 bases remained unmatched. The DNA of the CDR3 is TGTGCCAGCAGCTTCTTGGGACTAGCGGTACAAGAGACCCAGTACTTC. Its translation: CASSFLGLAVQETQYF.

The chain has TRBV7-3 and TRBJ2-3, with TRBD1 matching 7 bases. The V gene's germline CDR1 is SGHTA and CDR2 FQGTGA. This CDR3 is built from 14 residues. V was clipped by 0 bases and J by 4 bases; unmatched bases: 1. CDR3 sequence (DNA): TGTGCCAGCAGCTTAACAGGGGGCGCAGATACGCAGTATTTT. The encoded protein is CASSLTGGADTQYF.

DNA of the CDR3: TGCAGCGTTGTCAATACTGGGTTGAACACTGAAGCTTTCTTT. Protein: CSVVNTGLNTEAFF. The chain uses TRBV29-1 and TRBJ1-1; D gene unclear. This CDR3 contains 14 residues. Trimming cost V 4 bases and J 0 bases, with 12 bases left between them. Germline-derived CDR1 and CDR2 are SQVTM and ANQGSEA.

The sample holds a few counts of this clonotype. V usage is TRBV20-1 and J usage is TRBJ2-1, with TRBD1 matching over 8 bases. V was pared by 6 bases and J by 8 bases, with 6 bases of the junction left unmatched. The germline V gene has CDR1 DFQATT and CDR2 SNEGSKA (reference sequence). The CDR3 spans 12 residues. The CDR3 spells CSARGPMDEQFF. CDR3 nucleotide sequence: TGCAGTGCCAGGGGGCCGATGGATGAGCAGTTCTTC.

This clonotype has a handful of counts. This chain connects TRBV3-1 to TRBJ2-4; D unresolved. Trimming cost V 1 base and J 16 bases, with 14 bases left between them. Germline assignment: CDR1 LGHDT and CDR2 YNNKEL (reference sequence). This CDR3 is built from 12 residues. The CDR3 here is CASSQGPATLYF. In DNA, the CDR3 is TGTGCCAGCAGCCAAGGCCCAGCCACCTTATACTTC. Supplemented by reference TRBV3-1 and TRBJ2-4, the full variable domain reads DTAVSQTPKYLVTQMGNDKSIKCEQNLGHDTMYWYKQDSKKFLKIMFSYNNKELIINETVPNRFSPKSPDKAHLNLHINSLELGDSAVYFCASSQGPATLYFGAGTRLSVL.

The chain links TRBV21-1 to TRBJ2-7; TRBD2, as called in the table, went unchecked against the DNA. TRBV21-1 is flagged as a pseudogene. CDR3 size: 16 residues. CDR3 region: CASSDASSGGAYEQYF. The DNA of the CDR3 is TGTGCCAGCAGCGATGCCTCTAGCGGGGGGGCCTACGAGCAGTACTTC.

This clonotype was counted a few times. The CDR3 reads CASSQIQGDGEKLFF. CDR3 DNA: TGTGCCAGCAGCCAAATACAGGGGGATGGAGAAAAACTGTTTTTT. The chain is built from TRBV4-2 and TRBJ1-4; 8 nucleotides match TRBD1. The CDR3 covers 15 residues. CDR1 and CDR2 from the germline V gene are LGHNA and YNFKEQ. J gave up 8 bases and V 2 bases, and 7 bases lay outside the gene matches.

The V gene is TRBV4-3, the J gene TRBJ1-2; TRBD1 aligns across 7 bases. CDR1 and CDR2 from the germline V gene are LGHNA and YSLEER. V gave up 3 bases and J gave up 6 bases; unmatched junction bases: 10. There are 15 residues in the CDR3. In DNA, the CDR3 is TGCGCCAGCAGCCAGTATACAGGGGACTTCGATGGCTACACCTTC. This encodes CASSQYTGDFDGYTF.

In its sample, this clonotype was seen a few times. The rearrangement joins TRBV5-4 to TRBJ2-3; D remains ambiguous. CDR3 length equals 16 residues. Germline V CDR1 and CDR2: SGHNT, YYREEE (reference sequence). V was shortened by 4 bases and J by 1 base, with 16 bases between the two germline ends. CDR3 nucleotide sequence: TGTGCCAGCAGCAGACCGGGCCTCCCCGGCACAGATACGCAGTATTTT. It is translated as CASSRPGLPGTDTQYF.

This chain uses TRBV6-1 with TRBJ1-1, with D possibly matching TRBD1 (6 bases). This CDR3 is built from 13 residues. Germline V gives CDR1 MNHNS, CDR2 SASEGT. Trimming removed 8 bases from V and 0 bases from J, with 10 bases in between. The CDR3 DNA reads TGTGCCAGCCCGGGACACGTGAACACTGAAGCTTTCTTT. Protein sequence: CASPGHVNTEAFF.

This clonotype was picked up many times. This chain links TRBV6-5 with TRBJ1-5; D is unclear. V was cut by 3 bases and J by 9 bases, with 9 bases left in between. The CDR3 consists of 12 residues. Germline V gene sequence: CDR1 MNHEY, CDR2 SVGAGI. The CDR3 protein is CASSYIGGPQHF. CDR3 DNA sequence: TGTGCCAGCAGTTATATCGGAGGGCCCCAGCATTTT.

This sequence joins TRBV25-1 and TRBJ1-1; the D gene is possibly TRBD1 (6 bases). The length of the CDR3 is 14 residues. Germline lookup yields CDR1 MGHDK and CDR2 SYGVNS. Trimming pared 6 bases from V and 1 base from J, leaving 12 bases between. The CDR3 region has the DNA TGTGCCAGCAGGGTTTCGGGGGCGAACACTGAAGCTTTCTTT. Encoded protein: CASRVSGANTEAFF.

This clonotype has ten or more counts. The chain carries TRBV7-2 and TRBJ2-5; D possibly corresponds to TRBD1 (5 bases). The ends were cut back, 5 bases at V and 5 bases at J, with 12 bases in the middle. The CDR3 covers 13 residues. Per the germline V gene, CDR1 is SGHTA and CDR2 is FQGNSA. The CDR3 nucleotides are TGTGCCAGCAGCCAAGGGGCAACGGAGACCCAGTACTTC. This encodes CASSQGATETQYF.